This TCR beta chain was sequenced during a study of response to subunit inactivated influenza vaccine. Points on this clonotype: Its antigen is not known.

Trimming at V came to 6 bases and at J to 0 bases, leaving 8 bases not matched to a gene. Germline values: CDR1 MNHNS, CDR2 SASEGT. The CDR3 runs to 16 residues. Study-wide points: Authors suggested each seasonal flu vaccination may recruit only limited numbers of new T cells.

TCRdb reprocessed the RT-PCR reads via MiXCR and lists one record per CDR3 protein. The sample has about 500,000 distinct CDR3 sequences; more than 15% are singletons. This sequence was found in a man in his fifties or sixties who received an inactivated influenza vaccine. The source material was CD4+ T cells sorted from PBMCs, sampled 23 to 25 months after vaccination. This sequence joins TRBV6-1 and TRBJ1-5; TRBD1 agrees at 7 bases. CDR3 sequence reads: CASRKLRGYSNQPQHF. For the CDR3, the DNA is TGTGCCAGCAGAAAACTCAGGGGGTATAGCAATCAGCCCCAGCATTTT.